Sequencing of this T cell receptor (beta chain) was carried out in a study of blood T cell repertoires in COVID-19. Whole-study context: From the United States, Italy and Spain came samples of acute and convalescent COVID-19. T cells, B-cell-depleted T cells, or PBMCs supplied cDNA or gDNA.

V was pared by 2 bases and J by 1 base, with 11 bases between. Germline V gene lookup returns CDR1 GTSNPN and CDR2 SVGIG (reference sequence). This CDR3 comprises 14 residues. Seattle-derived patients entered the study during active infection and were followed longitudinally. Per the original methods: Amplification of reference gene primers provided the estimated nucleated cell counts. The assay was immunoSEQ multiplex PCR, and TCRdb's table has in-frame clones only and misses some. V, J and clone size reflect that table, while D and trimming were determined from the DNA. The table shows approximately 97,000 clones, with around 90% occurring only once.

V and J are TRBV30 and TRBJ2-5; possible D gene TRBD2, 5 bases. Sequencing input: peripheral blood. This clonotype was sampled from a woman aged 50 to 60 with COVID-19, enrolled during active disease. CDR3: CAWSLRRGQETQYF. The DNA for the CDR3 is TGTGCCTGGAGTCTCCGTCGGGGCCAAGAGACCCAGTACTTC.